The rows below give T cell receptor beta chains drawn from one sample of a study of regulatory T cells in long-lasting Graves disease. MiXCR was run by TCRdb on the multiplex PCR reads, yielding one entry per CDR3 protein. The table records roughly 500,000 distinct CDR3 sequences, roughly 21% of them present only once. Sequenced here: peripheral blood mononuclear cells (PBMCs), sampled when the disease was refractory, from a patient treated with antithyroid drugs. The receptors shown here come from a female donor with Graves disease. The CDR3 runs from the conserved cysteine through the conserved F or W. D genes are given only for firm matches. The size entry is marked missing in some rows and otherwise reads once, few, many or a size class.

abundance	v_gene	d_gene	j_gene	CDR3aa	CDR3nt
few	TRBV9	.	TRBJ1-1	CASSVVSREDTEAFF	TGTGCCAGCAGCGTAGTATCTAGGGAAGACACTGAAGCTTTCTTT
.	TRBV29-1	.	TRBJ2-3	CSVARGTTDTQYF	TGCAGCGTTGCTCGGGGGACCACAGATACGCAGTATTTT
few	TRBV20-1	.	TRBJ2-6	CSGRAPDGGSGANVLAF	TGCAGTGGACGGGCGCCGGATGGGGGCTCTGGGGCCAACGTCCTGGCTTTC
many	TRBV9	.	TRBJ1-1	CASSVTSGAEEAFF	TGTGCCAGCAGCGTAACGTCAGGGGCTGAGGAAGCTTTCTTT
.	TRBV29-1	.	TRBJ2-2	CSGKTTYAGELFF	TGCAGCGGAAAGACGACGTACGCCGGGGAGCTGTTTTTT
many	TRBV27	TRBD2	TRBJ2-7	CASRPPEAGASYEQYF	TGTGCCAGCAGACCCCCGGAAGCGGGAGCTTCCTACGAGCAGTACTTC
.	TRBV4-2	TRBD2	TRBJ2-7	CASSEYGGAYEQYF	TGTGCCAGCAGCGAATACGGGGGGGCCTACGAGCAGTACTTC
.	TRBV6-1	TRBD2	TRBJ2-2	CASRPRVSGGRTGELFF	TGTGCCAGCAGGCCCCGAGTCTCGGGGGGGAGAACCGGGGAGCTGTTTTTT
.	TRBV27	.	TRBJ2-2	CASSSRANTGELFF	TGTGCCAGCAGTTCCCGTGCCAACACCGGGGAGCTGTTTTTT
.	TRBV10-3	.	TRBJ1-1	CAISEPAGVNTEAFF	TGTGCCATCAGTGAACCCGCAGGGGTGAACACTGAAGCTTTCTTT
many	TRBV6-5	.	TRBJ1-5	CASSSSGTNQPQHF	TGTGCCAGCAGTTCATCAGGGACCAATCAGCCCCAGCATTTT
many	TRBV6-1	.	TRBJ1-5	CASGARDAYQPQHF	TGTGCCAGCGGGGCTCGGGACGCCTATCAGCCCCAGCATTTT
many	TRBV5-6	.	TRBJ2-5	CASSLVILTQETQYF	TGTGCCAGCAGCTTGGTAATTCTGACCCAAGAGACCCAGTACTTC
.	TRBV6-4	TRBD1	TRBJ2-2	CASAPQAGTGNTGELFF	TGTGCCAGCGCCCCGCAGGCCGGGACAGGGAACACCGGGGAGCTGTTTTTT
few	TRBV7-9	TRBD2	TRBJ2-2	CASTSAGADGELFF	TGTGCCAGCACCTCAGCGGGAGCGGACGGGGAGCTGTTTTTT
once	TRBV7-9	TRBD2	TRBJ2-1	CASSLPSPNPGLAGGPLRREQFF	TGTGCCAGCAGCTTACCTTCCCCAAATCCGGGACTAGCGGGAGGGCCGCTCCGTCGTGAGCAGTTCTTC
.	TRBV5-1	.	TRBJ2-5	CASSLAGLAQETQYF	TGCGCCAGCAGCTTGGCGGGACTGGCCCAAGAGACCCAGTACTTC
many	TRBV6-1	.	TRBJ1-5	CASSEVANQPQHF	TGTGCCAGCAGTGAGGTCGCAAATCAGCCCCAGCATTTT
few	TRBV29-1	.	TRBJ1-1	CSVGSRLMNTEAFF	TGCAGCGTTGGGTCGCGGCTCATGAACACTGAAGCTTTCTTT
many	TRBV2	TRBD1	TRBJ1-2	CASSVGDRSLIF	TGTGCCAGCAGTGTTGGGGACAGGTCTCTTATCTTC
once	TRBV7-7	TRBD1	TRBJ2-2	CASSTDRASTGELFF	TGTGCTAGCAGCACCGACAGGGCTAGCACCGGGGAGCTGTTTTTT
many	TRBV7-2	.	TRBJ2-5	CASSLDRGETQYF	TGTGCCAGCAGCTTAGACAGAGGAGAGACCCAGTACTTC
few	TRBV28	TRBD2	TRBJ2-7	CASSYRGLAGYEQYF	TGTGCCAGCAGCTATCGGGGACTAGCGGGCTACGAGCAGTACTTC
many	TRBV28	TRBD1	TRBJ1-5	CASSPVKAPGRGSNQPQHF	TGTGCCAGCAGCCCGGTCAAAGCCCCCGGCAGGGGGTCCAATCAGCCCCAGCATTTT
.	TRBV7-9	.	TRBJ2-1	CASTFWGKGNEQFF	TGTGCCAGCACCTTCTGGGGGAAAGGGAATGAGCAGTTCTTC
many	TRBV28	TRBD2	TRBJ2-7	CASSRLAGGYEQYF	TGTGCCAGCAGTCGACTAGCGGGAGGCTACGAGCAGTACTTC
.	TRBV5-1	.	TRBJ1-1	CASSLEGLRTEAFF	TGCGCCAGCAGCTTGGAAGGACTTCGGACTGAAGCTTTCTTT
many	TRBV28	.	TRBJ1-2	CASRSPDSFFYGYTF	TGTGCCAGCAGATCTCCCGACAGCTTCTTCTATGGCTACACCTTC
once	TRBV7-9	TRBD1	TRBJ1-2	CASSSGRTGLISGGYTF	TGTGCCAGCAGTTCAGGCAGGACAGGGTTGATTTCGGGGGGCTACACCTTC
.	TRBV10-3	.	TRBJ1-3	CAISDLRGNTIYF	TGTGCCATCAGTGATTTGAGGGGAAACACCATATATTTT
.	TRBV30	.	TRBJ2-6	CAWRRGAGGANVLTF	TGTGCCTGGAGGAGAGGGGCGGGTGGGGCCAACGTCCTGACTTTC
.	TRBV2	TRBD2	TRBJ2-5	CASSPVASGFQETQYF	TGTGCCAGCTCACCAGTGGCTAGCGGGTTTCAAGAGACCCAGTACTTC
.	TRBV7-9	TRBD1	TRBJ2-1	CASSFERGRDEQFF	TGTGCCAGCAGCTTTGAAAGGGGGCGTGATGAGCAGTTCTTC
.	TRBV7-2	.	TRBJ2-1	CASSPTPALNEQFF	TGTGCCAGCAGCCCCACCCCTGCGCTCAATGAGCAGTTCTTC
few	TRBV4-2	.	TRBJ2-7	CASSQDVERPTPQRSYEQYF	TGTGCCAGCAGCCAAGATGTGGAGCGGCCCACCCCCCAACGCTCCTACGAGCAGTACTTC
many	TRBV7-8	TRBD2	TRBJ2-5	CASSLEVPAGGLETQYF	TGTGCCAGCAGCTTAGAAGTTCCAGCGGGGGGTCTGGAGACCCAGTACTTC
.	TRBV28	TRBD1	TRBJ2-7	CASSDTGEVYEQYF	TGTGCCAGCTCAGACACAGGGGAAGTCTACGAGCAGTACTTC
once	TRBV19	.	TRBJ2-3	CASSSLGAPEDTQYF	TGTGCCAGTAGTTCCCTGGGGGCCCCGGAGGATACGCAGTATTTT
few	TRBV28	.	TRBJ1-3	CASTDSSGNTIYF	TGTGCCAGCACAGATTCCTCTGGAAACACCATATATTTT
few	TRBV7-3	TRBD1	TRBJ2-6	CASSLSLGQGTNVLTF	TGTGCCAGCAGCTTAAGTCTGGGACAGGGAACCAACGTCCTGACTTTC
many	TRBV11-2	.	TRBJ1-2	CASSMDGLYGYTF	TGTGCCAGCAGCATGGACGGGCTCTATGGCTACACCTTC
many	TRBV11-2	.	TRBJ2-5	CASSLTRGEETQYF	TGTGCCAGCAGCTTAACCAGAGGGGAAGAGACCCAGTACTTC
many	TRBV20-1	.	TRBJ2-5	CSARVVVETQYF	TGCAGTGCTAGAGTTGTAGTTGAGACCCAGTACTTC
.	TRBV11-2	.	TRBJ1-4	CASSSRQFSADEKLFF	TGTGCCAGCAGCAGCAGACAGTTCTCCGCTGATGAAAAACTGTTTTTT
many	TRBV10-3	.	TRBJ2-7	CAISPRGEQYF	TGTGCCATCAGTCCCCGAGGCGAGCAGTACTTC
.	TRBV25-1	.	TRBJ2-6	CASSDLEAGANVLTF	TGTGCCAGCAGTGATCTTGAGGCTGGGGCCAACGTCCTGACTTTC
many	TRBV6-2/TRBV6-3	.	TRBJ1-1	CASSSSRTANTEAFF	TGTGCCAGCAGTTCAAGTAGGACGGCGAACACTGAAGCTTTCTTT
.	TRBV20-1	.	TRBJ1-1	CSAQRDSELWTEAFF	TGCAGTGCCCAACGGGACTCCGAGCTATGGACTGAAGCTTTCTTT
.	TRBV20-1	.	TRBJ2-7	CSAEGPTSYEQYF	TGCAGTGCCGAGGGCCCTACTAGCTACGAGCAGTACTTC
many	TRBV12-3/TRBV12-4	TRBD1	TRBJ1-5	CASSHGDSPNQPQHF	TGTGCCAGCAGTCACGGGGACAGCCCCAATCAGCCCCAGCATTTT
.	TRBV24-1	TRBD2	TRBJ2-1	CATSDPTYLSGTSGVDEQFF	TGTGCCACCAGTGACCCAACATATCTTTCCGGGACTAGCGGGGTCGATGAGCAGTTCTTC
.	TRBV20-1	.	TRBJ1-2	CSARDRDYRGYTF	TGCAGTGCTAGAGACAGGGATTATCGAGGCTACACCTTC
many	TRBV28	.	TRBJ2-5	CASSSLKGLQETQYF	TGTGCCAGCAGTTCCCTCAAAGGCCTCCAAGAGACCCAGTACTTC
.	TRBV29-1	.	TRBJ2-5	CSAGDLRGETQYF	TGCAGCGCTGGTGATCTCCGAGGCGAGACCCAGTACTTC
few	TRBV19	.	TRBJ1-4	CASSINNRNEKLFF	TGTGCCAGTAGTATTAATAACCGAAATGAAAAACTGTTTTTT
many	TRBV28	.	TRBJ2-5	CASFPWGTETQYF	TGTGCCAGCTTCCCCTGGGGGACGGAGACCCAGTACTTC
.	TRBV30	.	TRBJ1-3	CAWSAGFSGNTIYF	TGTGCCTGGAGCGCAGGGTTCTCTGGAAACACCATATATTTT